Listed below are T cell receptor beta chains from one sample, sequenced in a study of T cells in Graves' hyperthyroidism and ophthalmopathy. TCRdb itself ran the multiplex PCR reads through MiXCR, one entry per CDR3 protein. The repertoire holds about 110,000 distinct CDR3 sequences, with around a sixth as singletons. Sequencing used blood. The receptors stem from a woman between 50 and 59 years old with Graves' hyperthyroidism. Each CDR3 is given with its conserved first and last residue. D genes are given only for firm matches. A clone size is listed for some rows: how often the clone was seen (once, few, many), or a class if it is expanded.

clone size	V gene	J gene	D gene	CDR3 protein	CDR3 DNA
many	TRBV5-1	TRBJ1-4	.	CASSLLGRKSTNEKLFF	TGCGCCAGCAGCTTGTTAGGACGGAAGTCAACTAATGAAAAACTGTTTTTT
many	TRBV3-1	TRBJ2-7	.	CASSQGASRSEFSYEQYF	TGTGCCAGCAGCCAAGGGGCTTCTCGGAGCGAATTCTCCTACGAGCAGTACTTC
many	TRBV5-1	TRBJ2-7	TRBD2	CASSLGGGGISYEQYF	TGCGCCAGCAGCTTGGGAGGCGGGGGAATTAGCTACGAGCAGTACTTC
many	TRBV4-1	TRBJ2-7	TRBD2	CASSQQLAGVYSYEQYF	TGCGCCAGCAGCCAACAACTAGCGGGAGTGTACTCCTACGAGCAGTACTTC
many	TRBV30	TRBJ1-2	TRBD1	CAWGRQGADYGYTF	TGTGCCTGGGGAAGACAGGGGGCAGACTATGGCTACACCTTC
many	TRBV12-3/TRBV12-4	TRBJ2-2	.	CASKTLGELFF	TGTGCCAGTAAGACCCTTGGGGAGCTGTTTTTT
.	TRBV20-1	TRBJ2-1	TRBD2	CSAPKLAGGGDEQFF	TGCAGTGCACCGAAACTAGCGGGGGGGGGCGATGAGCAGTTCTTC
many	TRBV15	TRBJ2-7	TRBD2	CATSIWSGSFSEQYF	TGTGCCACCAGCATTTGGAGCGGGAGCTTCTCCGAGCAGTACTTC
many	TRBV7-9	TRBJ2-3	TRBD2	CASRREGTDTQYF	TGTGCCAGCCGGCGGGAGGGCACAGATACGCAGTATTTT
once	TRBV7-2	TRBJ2-5	TRBD2	CASSLGKTSGKMETQYF	TGTGCCAGCAGCTTAGGCAAGACTAGCGGGAAGATGGAGACCCAGTACTTC
many	TRBV10-3	TRBJ2-1	TRBD1	CATREVDRVLDEQFF	TGTGCGACCCGGGAAGTGGACAGGGTCCTCGATGAGCAGTTCTTC
.	TRBV6-2/TRBV6-3	TRBJ2-7	TRBD1	CASSYHPGQGPYEQYF	TGTGCCAGCAGTTACCACCCGGGACAGGGTCCCTACGAGCAGTACTTC
once	TRBV12-3/TRBV12-4	TRBJ2-2	.	CASSPLKGPNTGELFF	TGTGCCAGCTCACCTCTGAAGGGGCCGAACACCGGGGAGCTGTTTTTT
few	TRBV6-5	TRBJ2-1	.	CASSYRTENNEQFF	TGTGCCAGCAGTTACCGGACGGAAAACAATGAGCAGTTCTTC
few	TRBV7-9	TRBJ2-1	.	CASSAQGNEQFF	TGTGCCAGCAGCGCACAGGGTAATGAGCAGTTCTTC
many	TRBV5-1	TRBJ1-1	TRBD1	CASSPRGQVNTEAFF	TGCGCCAGCAGCCCCAGGGGGCAAGTGAACACTGAAGCTTTCTTT
many	TRBV7-2	TRBJ1-2	.	CASSLGQNNYGYTF	TGTGCCAGCAGCCTCGGACAGAATAACTATGGCTACACCTTC
many	TRBV27	TRBJ2-1	TRBD2	CASSLSSLAGRSYNEQFF	TGTGCCAGCAGTTTATCTTCCCTAGCGGGAAGGTCCTACAATGAGCAGTTCTTC
many	TRBV12-3/TRBV12-4	TRBJ2-5	.	CASSPGQGETQYF	TGTGCCAGCAGCCCCGGACAAGGGGAGACCCAGTACTTC
many	TRBV2	TRBJ1-4	TRBD1	CASSGDRASTNEKLFF	TGTGCCAGCAGCGGGGACAGGGCTTCAACTAATGAAAAACTGTTTTTT
few	TRBV5-4	TRBJ2-3	.	CASSRQEITDTQYF	TGTGCCAGCAGTAGACAGGAGATCACAGATACGCAGTATTTT
many	TRBV11-2	TRBJ2-5	TRBD2	CASSRLAGEETQYF	TGTGCCAGCAGTCGTCTAGCGGGGGAAGAGACCCAGTACTTC
many	TRBV11-2	TRBJ1-1	.	CASSLAQYTEAFF	TGTGCCAGCAGCTTAGCCCAGTACACTGAAGCTTTCTTT
many	TRBV27	TRBJ2-5	.	CASSTTPIPAQETQYF	TGTGCCAGCAGTACCACTCCGATCCCGGCCCAAGAGACCCAGTACTTC
few	TRBV25-1	TRBJ2-2	TRBD2	CASSESGRVHTGELFF	TGTGCCAGCAGTGAAAGCGGGAGAGTACACACCGGGGAGCTGTTTTTT
many	TRBV18	TRBJ2-2	TRBD1	CASSPYRGSTGELFF	TGTGCCAGCTCACCGTACAGGGGATCCACCGGGGAGCTGTTTTTT
many	TRBV29-1	TRBJ1-5	TRBD1	CSVGVGQGTQPQHF	TGCAGCGTTGGGGTCGGACAGGGTACTCAGCCCCAGCATTTT
many	TRBV7-2	TRBJ2-2	.	CASSLDRGRDFNGELFF	TGTGCCAGCAGCTTAGATAGGGGAAGGGATTTCAACGGGGAGCTGTTTTTT
many	TRBV11-2	TRBJ2-5	TRBD1	CASSPRTGYEETQYF	TGTGCCAGCAGCCCGAGGACAGGGTACGAAGAGACCCAGTACTTC
many	TRBV29-1	TRBJ2-7	TRBD2	CSTRTSGYYEQYF	TGCAGCACCAGGACTAGCGGGTACTACGAGCAGTACTTC
many	TRBV5-1	TRBJ2-7	.	CASSLNVMSYEQYF	TGCGCCAGCAGCTTGAATGTCATGTCCTACGAGCAGTACTTC
.	TRBV28	TRBJ2-1	TRBD2	CASSANLRQGKAGLAGVNEQFF	TGTGCCAGCAGTGCTAATCTTAGACAGGGGAAGGCCGGACTAGCGGGAGTAAATGAGCAGTTCTTC
many	TRBV29-1	TRBJ1-1	.	CSVVGMNTEAFF	TGCAGCGTTGTAGGGATGAACACTGAAGCTTTCTTT
few	TRBV11-2	TRBJ2-2	TRBD2	CASSYIRGLAGGATGELFF	TGTGCCAGCAGCTATATCAGAGGACTAGCGGGAGGTGCAACCGGGGAGCTGTTTTTT